The rows below give T cell receptor beta chains drawn from one sample of a study of response to subunit inactivated influenza vaccine. TCRdb re-analysed the RT-PCR reads in MiXCR, keeping a single row per CDR3 protein. The sample gives about 540,000 distinct CDR3 sequences, roughly 23% of which show up once; 2.5% to 3% is in the top ten. The sample also formed part of further work on T cells expressing NK-cell markers.

Sequencing was performed on CD4+ T cells sorted from PBMCs, taken about 12 days after vaccination. The receptors were sampled from a man in his fifties who received an inactivated influenza vaccine. The CDR3 runs from the conserved cysteine through the conserved F or W. D genes are given only for firm matches. Only part of the rows carry a size: once, few, many, or a class if the clone is expanded.

-	-	TRBV29-1	TRBJ2-1	TGCAGCACAGCAAAAGGGGTTGGTGGCTCCTACAATGAGCAGTTCTTC	CSTAKGVGGSYNEQFF
-	TRBD2	TRBV7-2	TRBJ2-7	TGTGCCAGCAGCTTATCTAGCGGTACCGTCTACGAGCAGTACTTC	CASSLSSGTVYEQYF
-	TRBD1	TRBV5-1	TRBJ2-7	TGCGCCAGCAGCAGGACCGGGACAGGAGGACTCTCCTACGAGCAGTACTTC	CASSRTGTGGLSYEQYF
few	-	TRBV18	TRBJ2-7	TGTGCCAGCTCCCCTCGGATCTACGAGCAGTACTTC	CASSPRIYEQYF
few	-	TRBV7-9	TRBJ1-1	TGTGCCAGCAGCGAGCACGGGAGAGTGAACACTGAAGCTTTCTTT	CASSEHGRVNTEAFF
many	-	TRBV20-1	TRBJ2-5	TGCAGTGGCGTGATGGAGACCCAGTACTTC	CSGVMETQYF
-	-	TRBV10-3	TRBJ1-3	TGTGCCATCAGTGTAAATAATGGAAACACCATATATTTT	CAISVNNGNTIYF
few	TRBD2	TRBV4-3	TRBJ2-1	TGCGCCAGCAGCCACCCGGGGGGGTTCAATGAGCAGTTCTTC	CASSHPGGFNEQFF
-	TRBD1	TRBV6-1	TRBJ2-2	TGTGCCAGCACCCGACAGGGAAACACCGGGGAGCTGTTTTTT	CASTRQGNTGELFF
-	-	TRBV18	TRBJ2-4	TGTGCCAGCTCGCCTCCGGGGCTAAACATTCAGTACTTC	CASSPPGLNIQYF
many	TRBD2	TRBV10-3	TRBJ2-5	TGTGCCATCAAAGGGGAGGGGTCCCAAGAGACCCAGTACTTC	CAIKGEGSQETQYF
-	TRBD2	TRBV5-1	TRBJ2-3	TGCGCCAGCAGCGGAGGAGGAGGGACTAGCGGGGGGGCGGCGCAGTATTTT	CASSGGGGTSGGAAQYF
few	-	TRBV12-3/TRBV12-4	TRBJ1-2	TGTGCCAGCAGTGTGGACAGCTTGTATGGCTACACCTTC	CASSVDSLYGYTF
-	TRBD1	TRBV6-2/TRBV6-3	TRBJ2-3	TGTGCCAGCAGTCCTACGTACGACAGGGTCCCCACAGATACGCAGTATTTT	CASSPTYDRVPTDTQYF
-	TRBD1	TRBV15	TRBJ1-2	TGTGCCACCAGCAGAGATTGGACGACAGGGGATGGCTACACCTTC	CATSRDWTTGDGYTF
-	-	TRBV12-3/TRBV12-4	TRBJ2-1	TGTGCCGGACGCACCCATGATGGCCGCCTTGGGAATGAGCAGTTCTTC	CAGRTHDGRLGNEQFF
few	-	TRBV11-3	TRBJ2-1	TGTGCCAGCAGCCCAATTCAGGGCAGCTCCTACAATGAGCAGTTCTTC	CASSPIQGSSYNEQFF
many	TRBD2	TRBV13	TRBJ2-5	TGTGCCAGCAGCCTAGGGACTAGCGGAGAGACCCAGTACTTC	CASSLGTSGETQYF
few	-	TRBV20-1	TRBJ1-1	TGCAGTGCTAGAGATCAGGGGAGGGGAGCTGAAGCTTTCTTT	CSARDQGRGAEAFF
many	-	TRBV7-9	TRBJ1-2	TGTGCCAGCAGCGGCCATCTACCAGGGAACTATGGCTACACCTTC	CASSGHLPGNYGYTF
few	-	TRBV6-5	TRBJ2-6	TGTGCCAGCAGCTACGACAACTCTGGGGCCAACGTCCTGACTTTC	CASSYDNSGANVLTF
-	-	TRBV7-3	TRBJ2-7	TGTGCCAGCAGCTTAACCGGACTGGGTGGACTCTACGAGCAGTACTTC	CASSLTGLGGLYEQYF
-	-	TRBV25-1	TRBJ2-2	TGTGCCAGTCGCGTGGCTTCCAACACCGGGGAGCTGTTTTTT	CASRVASNTGELFF
-	-	TRBV20-1	TRBJ1-1	TGCAGTGCTAGACCGGTCGGCGCTTCCCGGGCCGAAGCTTTCTTT	CSARPVGASRAEAFF
-	-	TRBV7-9	TRBJ2-7	TGTGCCAGCAGCTTCATCACCGGGACACCCGGCGAGCAGTACTTC	CASSFITGTPGEQYF
many	-	TRBV5-1	TRBJ2-2	TGCGCCAGCAGCTTCGGACAGCCCGGGGAGCTGTTTTTT	CASSFGQPGELFF
few	-	TRBV5-1	TRBJ2-7	TGCGCCAGCAGCCAAGGGGACGGGGGCTCCTACGAGCAGTACTTC	CASSQGDGGSYEQYF
few	TRBD1	TRBV7-8	TRBJ2-1	TGTGCCAGCAGCATAGACAGGGGTGGACCTAATGAGCAGTTCTTC	CASSIDRGGPNEQFF
few	TRBD2	TRBV20-1	TRBJ2-1	TGCAGTGCCTTAAGCGGGGGGTATATAGATGAGCAGTTCTTC	CSALSGGYIDEQFF